This T cell receptor beta chain came from a study of cytomegalovirus exposure and HLA in healthy donors. Across the study: Early release data held 75 million to 90 million unique TCRs from HLA-typed donors.

After removal of 2 bases from V and 4 bases from J, the junction contained 3 bases not matched to a gene. The CDR3 is 14 residues long. The germline CDR1 and CDR2 sequences are MNHEY and SVGAGI. A remark on this clone: Its antigen is as yet unknown.

PCR involved 60 Vbeta and 13 Jbeta primers. Only in-frame clones appear in the TCRdb table, and some are missing; sequencing was by immunoSEQ multiplex PCR. The sample carries approximately 150,000 clones, roughly 73% recorded once. General study results and limits: An analysis done earlier found most TCR beta V segments productive about 87% or about 30% of the time. Rare sequences made up most TCRs, while some public TCRs were found in many donors.

The V gene is TRBV6-5, the J gene TRBJ1-1; 8 bases align to TRBD1. The sequence came from a man younger than 35 in good health and CMV-seropositive. Material for sequencing was PBMCs. CDR3 DNA sequence: TGTGCCAGCAGTTACCCAGGGGGCAGCACTGAAGCTTTCTTT. It encodes CASSYPGGSTEAFF.